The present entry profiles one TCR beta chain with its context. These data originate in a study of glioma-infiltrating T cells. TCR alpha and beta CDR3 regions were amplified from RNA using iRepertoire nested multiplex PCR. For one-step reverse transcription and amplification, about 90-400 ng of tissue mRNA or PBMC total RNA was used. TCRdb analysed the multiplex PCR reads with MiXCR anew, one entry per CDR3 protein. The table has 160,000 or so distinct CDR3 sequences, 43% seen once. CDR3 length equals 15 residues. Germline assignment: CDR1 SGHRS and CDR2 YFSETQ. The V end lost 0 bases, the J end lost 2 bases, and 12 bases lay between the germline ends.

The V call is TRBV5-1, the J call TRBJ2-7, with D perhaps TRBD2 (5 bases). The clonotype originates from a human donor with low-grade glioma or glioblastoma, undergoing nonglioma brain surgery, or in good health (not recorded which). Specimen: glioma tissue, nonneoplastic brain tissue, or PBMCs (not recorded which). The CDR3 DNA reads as TGCGCCAGCAGCTTGGGTCCGGGATCGACCTACGAGCAGTACTTC. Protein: CASSLGPGSTYEQYF.